This T cell receptor beta chain appears in the sequencing data of a study of metastatic and nonmetastatic thyroid tumors. Across the whole study: Patients with malignant and benign thyroid disease provided blood and tumor or nodule tissue, whose repertoires were compared.

Study results and limitations: Reported TCR beta diversity, measured in blood and tumor, was significantly higher for malignant thyroid tumors than for benign nodules.

With MiXCR, TCRdb called clones anew from the PCR reads. The data show about 33,000 clones, with roughly 19% seen just once and roughly 12% held by the top ten. Ahead of thyroid surgery, no patient had received treatment of any kind. This clone is labeled medium-sized. Its specificity is unknown. This TCR came from a male donor with papillary thyroid cancer or a benign thyroid nodule (not recorded which). Some clones in this sample may be carry-over from other donors' samples. Sequencing was performed on blood.

Written as DNA, the CDR3 is TGTGCCAGCAGTGCGAGGTCACGGGAGCTGTTTTTT. Translating it yields CASSARSRELFF. The chain recombines TRBV6-1 with TRBJ2-2; D is unclear. The germline V gene encodes CDR1 MNHNS and CDR2 SASEGT. The CDR3 loop spans 12 amino acids. Trimming left V 4 bases short and J 9 bases short, with 9 bases between.